A single sample gave rise to the 7 T cell receptor beta chains below, sequenced in a study of blood T cells in healthy people across ages. The second PCR ran about 6 to 12 cycles with a sample-barcoded 5' primer and J-beta primers. TCRdb called the 5' RACE reads again in MiXCR, with one record for every CDR3 protein. The sample includes approximately 780,000 distinct CDR3 sequences, 20% to 30% seen only once; the top ten take less than 3.5%. The same specimen was also included in a second study, on T cells of mothers and their children.

Source material: blood. The receptors come from a boy between 10 and 17 years old in good health.

This chain connects TRBV19 to TRBJ2-7; D ambiguous. The germline V and J ends were trimmed by 3 bases and 3 bases, with 12 bases remaining between them. The germline gives CDR1 LNHDA, CDR2 SQIVND (reference sequence). The CDR3 runs to 14 residues. This CDR3 is CASSIGSVFYEQYF. The CDR3 bases are TGTGCCAGTAGTATTGGTAGTGTGTTCTACGAGCAGTACTTC.

The chain joins TRBV21-1 to TRBJ2-1; TRBD2, the table's D call, lacks a check against the DNA. TRBV21-1 is given as a pseudogene. The CDR3 is 14 residues long. The CDR3 DNA is TGTGCCAGCAGCAGGGAGGCGGTTTGGAATGAGCAGTTCTTC. Encoded protein: CASSREAVWNEQFF.

The V call is TRBV28, the J call TRBJ2-5; D possibly corresponds to TRBD2 (5 bases). Between the trimmed V and J ends, which lost 5 bases and 3 bases, there was a span of 19 bases. The germline gives CDR1 MDHEN, CDR2 SYDVKM. The CDR3 totals 16 residues. The CDR3 region is CASSDRSRGYKETQYF. Written as DNA, the CDR3 is TGTGCCAGCAGTGACCGATCTCGAGGGTACAAAGAGACCCAGTACTTC.

This clonotype was seen a few times. J is TRBJ2-5 and V is TRBV12-3 or TRBV12-4; 8 bases are a match to TRBD2. V trimming: 5 bases; J trimming: 5 bases; junction bases outside the gene matches: 10. This CDR3 is built from 15 residues. CDR3 region: CASSPSTGGRETQYF. The CDR3, as DNA: TGTGCCAGCAGTCCCTCGACGGGGGGGCGGGAGACCCAGTACTTC.

The chain carries TRBV5-1 and TRBJ1-2; D gene ambiguous. This CDR3 is 15 amino acids long. Germline V gives CDR1 SGHRS, CDR2 YFSETQ. Trimming removed 0 bases from V and 0 bases from J, with 9 bases in between. CDR3 nucleotide sequence: TGCGCCAGCAGCTTGGTCTGGCCTCCTAACTATGGCTACACCTTC. This gives the protein CASSLVWPPNYGYTF.

The CDR3: CASSQGTNVPTGQYF. The DNA of the CDR3 is TGTGCCAGCAGCCAAGGGACTAACGTACCTACCGGGCAGTACTTC. This chain uses TRBV4-2 with TRBJ2-5; possibly TRBD2 for D (6 bases). CDR3 length: 15 residues. Germline V lookup: CDR1 LGHNA, CDR2 YNFKEQ. Between the trimmed V and J ends, which lost 1 base and 11 bases, there was a span of 20 bases.

This clonotype appeared a few times. This chain links TRBV9 with TRBJ2-5; TRBD1 or TRBD2 may be the D gene (5 bases each). Germline-derived CDR1 and CDR2 are SGDLS and YYNGEE. The CDR3 totals 13 residues. Trimming removed 3 bases at V and 3 bases at J, with 9 bases between. DNA of the CDR3: TGTGCCAGCAGCGCGGGACCCGAAGAGACCCAGTACTTC. Its protein product is CASSAGPEETQYF.